The 7 T cell receptor beta chains in this list originate from one sample, sequenced in a study of T-cell memory formation after mild COVID-19. TCRdb reanalysed the 5' RACE reads using MiXCR and keeps one entry per CDR3 protein. The data hold under 650,000 distinct CDR3 sequences, with 18% observed a single time. Sequencing was carried out using PBMCs or a T cell subset sorted from them (not recorded which). These TCRs come from an adult woman who had mild COVID-19 (a few samples of this study predate the infection). Cell type and time point are not known.

The V and J genes are TRBV7-9 and TRBJ1-2; D is ambiguous. From germline, CDR1 is SEHNR and CDR2 FQNEAQ (reference sequence). The V and J ends lost 1 base and 8 bases respectively, with 20 bases between them. The CDR3 contains 16 residues. CDR3 DNA sequence: TGTGCCAGCAGCTTAGGGGTCTTAGGCCCCAGCGGAGGCTACACCTTC. Translating it yields CASSLGVLGPSGGYTF.

The rearrangement links TRBV20-1 to TRBJ1-1; D call uncertain. Germline-derived CDR1 and CDR2 are DFQATT and SNEGSKA (reference sequence). V was trimmed by 6 bases and J by 5 bases, leaving 19 bases between them. The CDR3 runs to 14 residues. CDR3 DNA: TGCAGTGCCACCGGCTCCTGGGAGTATACTGAAGCTTTCTTT. It encodes CSATGSWEYTEAFF.

This clonotype has only a few counts. The V gene is TRBV6-1, the J gene TRBJ2-5; possible D gene TRBD2, 5 bases. Germline V gives CDR1 MNHNS, CDR2 SASEGT. Trimming stripped 1 base from V and 2 bases from J, with 14 bases between. There are 16 residues in the CDR3. CDR3 in amino acids: CASSEEVLAAQETQYF. The DNA of the CDR3 is TGTGCCAGCAGTGAAGAAGTCCTAGCTGCGCAAGAGACCCAGTACTTC.

This clonotype has only a few counts. V and J are TRBV5-6 and TRBJ2-7; D uncertain. CDR1 is SGHDT and CDR2 is YYEEEE in the germline V gene. The CDR3 loop spans 11 amino acids. Trimming removed 5 bases from V and 5 bases from J, with 8 bases in between. The CDR3 DNA reads TGTGCCAGCAGTAGGGTGGACGAGCAGTACTTC. It yields the protein CASSRVDEQYF. The full variable domain, in which reference TRBV5-6 and TRBJ2-7 provide the parts outside the CDR3, is DAGVTQSPTHLIKTRGQQVTLRCSPKSGHDTVSWYQQALGQGPQFIFQYYEEEERQRGNFPDRFSGHQFPNYSSELNVNALLLGDSALYLCASSRVDEQYFGPGTRLTVT.

This clonotype was detected ten times or more. The rearrangement uses TRBV27 and TRBJ2-1; D is undetermined. This CDR3 has 16 residues. V lost 0 bases and J 0 bases, leaving 9 bases between the germline ends. Germline lookup yields CDR1 MNHEY and CDR2 SMNVEV (reference sequence). As DNA, the CDR3 is TGTGCCAGCAGTTTATCTCTGATGCACTCCTACAATGAGCAGTTCTTC. It encodes CASSLSLMHSYNEQFF.

This clonotype was observed a handful of times. The chain uses TRBV25-1 and TRBJ1-6, with TRBD1 as a possible D gene (5 bases). The CDR3 spans 13 residues. CDR1 and CDR2 (germline): MGHDK, SYGVNS. Trimming removed 3 bases from V and 11 bases from J, with 11 bases in between. The CDR3 DNA reads as TGTGCCAGCAGTGACAGGGATTTTGCACCCCTCCACTTT. Translation: CASSDRDFAPLHF.

This clonotype occurred a few times. The chain has TRBV7-9 and TRBJ2-2, with 9 bases identical to TRBD1. V was clipped by 5 bases and J by 6 bases; unmatched bases: 10. Per the germline V gene, CDR1 is SEHNR and CDR2 is FQNEAQ (reference sequence). The CDR3 sequence is 16 residues long. The CDR3 spells CASSPSDGTGPGELFF. In DNA, the CDR3 is TGTGCCAGCAGCCCAAGTGACGGGACAGGGCCCGGGGAGCTGTTTTTT.